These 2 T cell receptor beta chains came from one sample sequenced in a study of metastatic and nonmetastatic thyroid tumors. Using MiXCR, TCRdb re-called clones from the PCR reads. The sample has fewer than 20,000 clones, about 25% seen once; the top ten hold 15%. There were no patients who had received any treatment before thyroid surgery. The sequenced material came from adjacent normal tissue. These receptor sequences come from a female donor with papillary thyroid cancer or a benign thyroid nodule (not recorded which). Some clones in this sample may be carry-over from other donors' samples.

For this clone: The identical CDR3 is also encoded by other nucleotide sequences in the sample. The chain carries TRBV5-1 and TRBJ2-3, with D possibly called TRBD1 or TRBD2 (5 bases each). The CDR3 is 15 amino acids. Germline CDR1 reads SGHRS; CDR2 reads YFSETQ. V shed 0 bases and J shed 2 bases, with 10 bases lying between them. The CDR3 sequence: CASSLEGRYTDTQYF. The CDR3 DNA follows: TGCGCCAGCAGCTTGGAGGGACGGTACACAGATACGCAGTATTTT.

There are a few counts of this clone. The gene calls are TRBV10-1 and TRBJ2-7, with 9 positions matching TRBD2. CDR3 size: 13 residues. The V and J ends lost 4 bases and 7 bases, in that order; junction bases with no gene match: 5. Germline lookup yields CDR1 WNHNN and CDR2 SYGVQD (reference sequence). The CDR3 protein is CASSGQAGGEQYF. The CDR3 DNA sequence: TGCGCCAGCAGTGGCCAAGCGGGGGGTGAGCAGTACTTC.